Below, 25 T cell receptor beta chains from the same sample are listed, as sequenced in a study of blood T cells in healthy people across ages. Primers used in a second PCR of about 7 to 11 cycles were a sample-barcoded 5' primer and a J-beta primer mix. MiXCR was run by TCRdb on the 5' RACE reads, yielding one entry per CDR3 protein. Of about 1.4 million distinct CDR3 sequences listed, 59% are singletons. Source material: blood. The source of these receptors is a man between 18 and 29 years old in good health.

Comment on this clonotype: One end of the junction does not line up with germline, which may come from a read error. This chain uses TRBV7-9 with TRBJ2-3; D is ambiguous. Germline-derived CDR1 and CDR2 are SEHNR and FQNEAQ (reference sequence). The CDR3 is 13 residues long. CDR3 in amino acids: CTSSLDFTDTQYF. As DNA, the CDR3 is TGTACCAGCAGCTTAGATTTTACAGATACGCAGTATTTT.

This clonotype was seen ten or more times. The V call is TRBV12-3 or TRBV12-4, the J call TRBJ1-1, with a possible D match to TRBD1 (6 bases). Trimming stripped 3 bases from V and 3 bases from J, with 17 bases between. This CDR3 is 16 amino acids long. CDR3 region: CASSLLLTGSDTEAFF. CDR3 nucleotide sequence: TGTGCCAGCAGTTTGCTCCTAACAGGGTCGGACACTGAAGCTTTCTTT.

This chain joins TRBV5-1 and TRBJ2-3; TRBD2 agrees at 8 bases. V gave up 0 bases and J gave up 4 bases; unmatched junction bases: 10. This CDR3 contains 17 residues. Germline V CDR1 and CDR2: SGHRS, YFSETQ. The CDR3 sequence: CASSLARGAPSPDTQYF. CDR3 in DNA: TGCGCCAGCAGCTTGGCGCGGGGGGCCCCATCCCCAGATACGCAGTATTTT.

V and J are TRBV12-3 or TRBV12-4 and TRBJ2-7; no reliable D call. The V end was cut by 3 bases, the J end by 0 bases, with 12 bases between. The CDR3 runs 15 residues. CDR3 sequence reads: CASSFGRMSSYEQYF. CDR3 DNA sequence: TGTGCCAGCAGTTTTGGACGTATGAGCTCCTACGAGCAGTACTTC.

The chain uses TRBV4-1 and TRBJ1-2, with no clear D. The CDR3 is 14 residues long. Germline V gene data show CDR1 as MGHRA and CDR2 as YSYEKL. V shed 4 bases and J shed 2 bases, with 11 bases lying between them. Here the CDR3 reads CASSREAENYGYTF. The CDR3 nucleotides read TGCGCCAGCAGCCGAGAGGCGGAAAACTATGGCTACACCTTC.

The rearrangement joins TRBV6-1 to TRBJ1-5; D perhaps matches TRBD1 (6 bases). This CDR3 comprises 15 residues. Looked up from germline, CDR1 is MNHNS and CDR2 is SASEGT. Trimming stripped 2 bases from V and 4 bases from J, with 12 bases between. CDR3 coding DNA: TGTGCCAGCAGTGAATTCGGGGGCGTGAATCAGCCCCAGCATTTT. This encodes CASSEFGGVNQPQHF.

This clonotype was observed many times. At one end, the junction sequence differs from germline, possibly due to a read error. The V gene is TRBV5-1, the J gene TRBJ2-7, with D unresolved. The CDR3 totals 14 residues. CDR1 and CDR2 (germline): SGHRS, YFSETQ. CDR3 region: CASSLEAGSYEQYF. The CDR3 DNA sequence: TGTGCCAGCAGCTTAGAGGCCGGCTCCTACGAGCAGTACTTC.

The V call is TRBV6-2 or TRBV6-3, the J call TRBJ2-3; no clear D gene. Germline-derived CDR1 and CDR2 are MNHEY and SVGEGT. Trimming removed 8 bases from V and 4 bases from J, with 13 bases in between. CDR3 length equals 13 residues. The CDR3 DNA reads as TGTGCCAGCGCCCCACAGATGGCAGATACGCAGTATTTT. This codes for CASAPQMADTQYF.

This clonotype was detected a few times. This chain connects TRBV28 to TRBJ2-7; the D is unclear. The CDR3 is 17 residues long. Germline loops: CDR1 MDHEN, CDR2 SYDVKM. Trimming pared 3 bases from V and 0 bases from J, leaving 18 bases between. The CDR3 DNA is TGTGCCAGCAGTTTCCCCGCCCGTATTATTAGCTCCTACGAGCAGTACTTC. Protein sequence: CASSFPARIISSYEQYF.

This clonotype has only one observation. V usage is TRBV12-3 or TRBV12-4 and J usage is TRBJ1-2, with 8 bases aligning to TRBD1. CDR3 size: 14 residues. Unmatched junction bases numbered 9, after V lost 6 bases and J lost 6 bases. Here the CDR3 reads CASRRRQGSNGYTF. DNA of the CDR3: TGTGCCAGCAGGAGGAGACAGGGGTCCAATGGCTACACCTTC.

This clonotype was detected only a few times. The chain joins TRBV28 to TRBJ2-1; D is uncertain. V was clipped by 8 bases and J by 9 bases, with 14 bases between them. CDR1 MDHEN and CDR2 SYDVKM come from the germline V gene. CDR3 length: 12 amino acids. CDR3 nucleotides: TGTGCCAGCGGCCTTTACGTCAGTGAGCAGTTCTTC. This encodes CASGLYVSEQFF.

This clonotype was recorded once. V and J are TRBV14 and TRBJ1-1; D ambiguous. The germline V and J ends were trimmed by 6 bases and 5 bases, with 13 bases remaining between them. CDR1 and CDR2 from the germline V gene are SGHDN and FVKESK. CDR3 length: 13 residues. The CDR3 loop is CASRGLGGTEAFF. CDR3 in DNA: TGTGCCAGCAGAGGCCTCGGCGGGACTGAAGCTTTCTTT.

The rearrangement links TRBV28 to TRBJ2-7; D might be TRBD2 (7 bases). Germline assignment: CDR1 MDHEN and CDR2 SYDVKM. The CDR3 has 14 amino acids. The V end lost 7 bases, the J end lost 0 bases, and 13 bases lay between the germline ends. The CDR3 region is CASKGEGNSYEQYF. In nucleotides, the CDR3 is TGTGCCAGCAAGGGGGAGGGGAACTCCTACGAGCAGTACTTC.

This chain joins TRBV7-9 and TRBJ2-1; 10 nucleotides agree with TRBD2. The CDR3 length is 15 residues. The trim removed 5 bases at V and 15 bases at J, leaving 16 bases unmatched. Germline V lookup: CDR1 SEHNR, CDR2 FQNEAQ (reference sequence). CDR3 region: CASSALTERGGGWFF. DNA of the CDR3: TGTGCCAGCAGCGCCCTAACTGAGCGGGGGGGCGGGTGGTTCTTC.

This clonotype was detected only a few times. The chain carries TRBV24-1 and TRBJ2-3, with a weak D call TRBD2 (5 bases). Trimming cost V 0 bases and J 5 bases, with 5 bases left between them. CDR3 length equals 13 residues. Per germline, CDR1 KGHDR and CDR2 SFDVKD. The chain's CDR3 is CATSDLRGDTQYF. The CDR3 nucleotides read TGTGCCACCAGTGATTTGCGGGGAGATACGCAGTATTTT.

The chain recombines TRBV27 with TRBJ2-7; D unresolved. The CDR3 has 13 residues. The V gene's germline CDR1 is MNHEY and CDR2 SMNVEV (reference sequence). V was trimmed by 2 bases and J by 3 bases, leaving 8 bases between them. DNA of the CDR3: TGTGCCAGCAGTTTAAATGTCTTCTACGAGCAGTACTTC. It codes for CASSLNVFYEQYF.

The gene calls are TRBV5-1 and TRBJ2-7, with D maybe TRBD2 (5 bases). The CDR3 is 13 amino acids. Trimming left V 4 bases short and J 4 bases short, with 12 bases between. Germline V gene lookup returns CDR1 SGHRS and CDR2 YFSETQ. DNA for the CDR3: TGCGCCAGCAGCGCCCGGGGTTATTACGAGCAGTACTTC. It yields the protein CASSARGYYEQYF.

The chain uses TRBV2 and TRBJ2-4; the D is unclear. The J call may be mistaken, given a closer DNA end match to TRBJ2-7. Germline CDR1 SNHLY, CDR2 FYNNEI. This CDR3 contains 12 residues. CDR3 sequence reads: CASSEAYTEQYF. CDR3 sequence (DNA): TGTGCCAGCAGTGAAGCGTACACCGAGCAGTACTTC.

Only one count was recorded for this clonotype. The rearrangement links TRBV4-1 to TRBJ1-5; 8 bases match TRBD1. Germline lookup yields CDR1 MGHRA and CDR2 YSYEKL. The V and J ends lost 1 base and 0 bases, in that order; junction bases with no gene match: 5. This CDR3 is built from 17 residues. CDR3 sequence (DNA): TGCGCCAGCAGCCAAGGTGCAGGGGGCTTTAGCAATCAGCCCCAGCATTTT. Amino acids: CASSQGAGGFSNQPQHF.

V gene TRBV4-3 combines with J gene TRBJ2-7; 7 bases align to TRBD1. Germline assignment: CDR1 LGHNA and CDR2 YSLEER. The J segment lost 0 bases and the V segment lost 1 base, leaving 6 bases of the junction unmatched. This CDR3 spans 16 amino acids. CDR3 residues: CASSQAVRGSSYEQYF. CDR3 bases: TGCGCCAGCAGCCAAGCGGTCAGGGGGAGCTCCTACGAGCAGTACTTC.

This clonotype was recorded once. This rearrangement joins TRBV10-3 to TRBJ1-2, with unresolved D. Germline CDR1 reads ENHRY; CDR2 reads SYGVKD. The CDR3 has 13 residues. The ends were cut back, 6 bases at V and 3 bases at J, with 11 bases in the middle. The CDR3 loop is CAIRENLDYGYTF. The CDR3 DNA reads TGTGCCATCAGGGAAAATTTGGACTATGGCTACACCTTC.

This clonotype occurred a few times. J is TRBJ2-4 and V is TRBV29-1; TRBD1 agrees at 7 bases. With the DNA end fitting TRBJ2-7 better, the J assignment may be wrong. The CDR3 is 17 residues long. Germline V CDR1 and CDR2: SQVTM, ANQGSEA. The CDR3 protein is CSVVGDPTGIYSYEQYF. The CDR3 DNA reads TGCAGCGTTGTTGGTGACCCGACAGGGATTTATAGTTACGAGCAGTACTTC.

The chain combines TRBV7-9 with TRBJ1-6; TRBD1 aligns across 7 bases. Germline CDR1 is SEHNR and CDR2 is FQNEAQ (reference sequence). CDR3 length: 17 residues. The trim removed 4 bases at V and 3 bases at J, leaving 9 bases unmatched. The CDR3 region is CASSSPDRDYYNSPLHF. For the CDR3, the DNA is TGTGCCAGCAGCTCCCCCGACAGGGACTACTATAATTCACCCCTCCACTTT.

The count of this clonotype is one. The chain employs TRBV15 and TRBJ2-1, with D perhaps matching TRBD2 (6 bases). The CDR3 has 13 residues. Trimming cost V 7 bases and J 4 bases, with 11 bases left between them. Germline CDR1 reads LNHNV; CDR2 reads YYDKDF (reference sequence). The DNA for the CDR3 is TGTGCCACCAATAGCGGACCGTACAATGAGCAGTTCTTC. It codes for CATNSGPYNEQFF.

The rearrangement joins TRBV5-1 to TRBJ2-2; 10 bases are shared with TRBD2. The CDR3 is 16 residues long. Germline values: CDR1 SGHRS, CDR2 YFSETQ. The V gene end was trimmed by 0 bases and the J gene end by 7 bases; junction bases not matched to a gene: 6. Here the CDR3 reads CASSLELAGAGGELFF. In DNA form, the CDR3 reads TGCGCCAGCAGCTTGGAGCTAGCGGGAGCCGGCGGGGAGCTGTTTTTT.